The entry below describes one TCR beta chain. The antigen this receptor binds is unknown. No quality values exist for individual bases; no much larger clone is one base distant. The immunoSEQ Assay, a bias-controlled multiplex PCR, was used to amplify TCRbeta CDR3 regions from genomic DNA. In the paper's pipeline: Nucleated cell counts per sample were estimated from amplification of reference gene primers within the assay. To quantify the absolute abundance of each unique TCRbeta CDR3 rearrangement, sequence reads were collapsed and filtered. For each sample, productive Simpson clonality was calculated as the square root of Simpson's diversity index across productive rearrangements. In TCRdb, the immuneACCESS table is reduced to in-frame sequences with V and J assigned. These tables do not hold every clone; where another copy was compared, an unresolved V gene accounts for under half, and the others remain unexplained. V and J calls and clone size come straight from that table; D and trimming were deduced from the DNA. The sample includes about 100,000 clones, with about 90% observed a single time. Jointly, the top ten make up about 1.6% of the sample.

The collaborating institutions used their own protocols to collect whole blood in K2EDTA tubes. For TCRbeta analysis, collaborator samples were shipped as frozen whole blood, as isolated PBMCs, or as DNA extracted from either sample type. These data belong to a study of blood T cell repertoires in COVID-19 (dated by TCRdb to 2019 to 2021). Looking at the study overall: Samples from collaborators originated in the United States, Italy and Spain and spanned both the acute and convalescent phases of COVID-19. The sample metadata nearly always contained a de-identified subject ID, COVID-19 status, age in years and sex. The repertoires were made available in a free public database intended to serve as a resource for research on the immune response to SARS-CoV-2. Subjects who had been exposed to COVID-19, were actively infected with it, or had recovered from it provided the deeply sampled blood TCRbeta repertoires that made up the dataset. Samples were obtained from the ongoing ImmuneRACE study (first 160 participants) and from roughly 1,300 subjects provided by 6 global collaborators. Where HLA class I and class II types were available, the types were taken from metadata supplied by the sample provider, not from assay-based typing. The material from the prospective study consisted of cDNA or gDNA derived from T cells, B-cell-depleted T cells, or PBMCs. The investigation overall reported the following: The amount of clinical and demographic metadata varied by source and participant and was provided uncurated.

V trim: 2 bases; J trim: 4 bases; unmatched bases: 7. The germline V gene (reference sequence) supplies CDR1 GTSNPN and CDR2 SVGIG. Including the terminal cysteine and phenylalanine, the CDR3 comprises 15 residues. Here the CDR3 DNA is all that survives: 45 bases in frame from base 1. The clonotype was recovered from a human donor with active COVID-19. The donor label of this sample is uncertain. The sample consisted of peripheral blood. The chain links TRBV30 with TRBJ2-2, and TRBD1 aligns with 7 junction nucleotides. This receptor carries the CDR3 CAWSLRDRLTGELFF. The sequence in DNA is TGTGCCTGGAGTCTAAGGGACAGACTCACCGGGGAGCTGTTTTTT.